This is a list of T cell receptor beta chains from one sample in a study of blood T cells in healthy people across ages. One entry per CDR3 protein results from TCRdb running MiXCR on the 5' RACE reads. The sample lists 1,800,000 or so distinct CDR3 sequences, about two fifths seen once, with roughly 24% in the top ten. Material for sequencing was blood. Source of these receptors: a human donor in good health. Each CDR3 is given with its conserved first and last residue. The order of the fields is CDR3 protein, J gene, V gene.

CDR3 protein: CASSPTSGRGVADTQYF
J gene: TRBJ2-3
V gene: TRBV28

CDR3 protein: CATELAGDNEQFF
J gene: TRBJ2-1
V gene: TRBV7-9

CDR3 protein: CASSPPGDSYNEQFF
J gene: TRBJ2-1
V gene: TRBV11-2

CDR3 protein: CSALDRTEEETQYF
J gene: TRBJ2-5
V gene: TRBV20-1

CDR3 protein: CASSKVLRETQYF
J gene: TRBJ2-5
V gene: TRBV21-1

CDR3 protein: CGADTGYEKLFF
J gene: TRBJ1-4
V gene: TRBV29-1

CDR3 protein: CASSGRGESYEQYF
J gene: NA
V gene: TRBV14

CDR3 protein: CASSRYGGVGYGYTF
J gene: TRBJ1-2
V gene: TRBV7-9

CDR3 protein: CASSLVVRGWTGANVLTF
J gene: TRBJ2-6
V gene: TRBV5-1

CDR3 protein: CASSLAPTESTDTQYF
J gene: TRBJ2-3
V gene: TRBV12-3/TRBV12-4

CDR3 protein: CASSESRIGGTEAFF
J gene: TRBJ1-1
V gene: TRBV2

CDR3 protein: CASSRGTGLNQPQHF
J gene: TRBJ1-5
V gene: TRBV5-5

CDR3 protein: CASSTLGGGEQFF
J gene: TRBJ2-1
V gene: TRBV6-6

CDR3 protein: CASSPKSGGAQDTQYF
J gene: TRBJ2-3
V gene: TRBV6-6

CDR3 protein: CASSLRKGGDQPQHF
J gene: TRBJ1-5
V gene: TRBV18

CDR3 protein: CAIALRVLANYGYTF
J gene: TRBJ1-2
V gene: TRBV2

CDR3 protein: CSVVSQGAGYGYTF
J gene: TRBJ1-2
V gene: TRBV29-1

CDR3 protein: CASSLGTGRSSYEQYF
J gene: TRBJ2-7
V gene: TRBV28

CDR3 protein: CASRPTGTGGSGGYTF
J gene: TRBJ1-2
V gene: TRBV5-1

CDR3 protein: CASRSGGRDYGYTF
J gene: TRBJ1-2
V gene: TRBV12-3/TRBV12-4

CDR3 protein: CASSQGGGGATDTQYF
J gene: TRBJ2-3
V gene: TRBV4-1

CDR3 protein: CATSERQGNYNEQFF
J gene: TRBJ2-1
V gene: TRBV24-1

CDR3 protein: CASGVEMNTEAFF
J gene: TRBJ1-1
V gene: TRBV7-9

CDR3 protein: CASSLESTNQPQHF
J gene: TRBJ1-5
V gene: TRBV5-1

CDR3 protein: CSVEDPAVEKLFF
J gene: TRBJ1-4
V gene: TRBV29-1

CDR3 protein: CSARQLAGGPNEQFF
J gene: TRBJ2-1
V gene: TRBV20-1

CDR3 protein: CASSEGQGIPSTDTQYF
J gene: TRBJ2-3
V gene: TRBV6-1

CDR3 protein: CASSFGGTGGYTF
J gene: TRBJ1-2
V gene: TRBV7-2

CDR3 protein: CASSSPGLTLFF
J gene: TRBJ2-2
V gene: TRBV6-2/TRBV6-3

CDR3 protein: CASSLGVPDTQYF
J gene: TRBJ2-3
V gene: TRBV11-3

CDR3 protein: CASSQGARETGANVLTF
J gene: TRBJ2-6
V gene: TRBV4-3

CDR3 protein: CASSSGARLRAGANVLTF
J gene: TRBJ2-6
V gene: TRBV11-2

CDR3 protein: CASSPPDTQYF
J gene: TRBJ2-3
V gene: TRBV7-9

CDR3 protein: CASSSQGSGGIYEQYF
J gene: TRBJ2-7
V gene: TRBV5-1

CDR3 protein: CASSETRYGYTF
J gene: TRBJ1-2
V gene: TRBV25-1

CDR3 protein: CASSLGGAWVNEQIF
J gene: TRBJ2-1
V gene: TRBV7-2

CDR3 protein: CASSFNRERVETQYF
J gene: TRBJ2-5
V gene: TRBV5-1

CDR3 protein: CASSLLGSQPQHF
J gene: TRBJ1-5
V gene: TRBV27

CDR3 protein: CASRPFQQEEAQYF
J gene: TRBJ2-5
V gene: TRBV6-2/TRBV6-3

CDR3 protein: CASSFRRGQVSQTYEQYF
J gene: TRBJ2-7
V gene: TRBV28

CDR3 protein: CASSQDFVTGRAGEQYF
J gene: TRBJ2-7
V gene: TRBV3-1

CDR3 protein: CASSTGGSNQPQHF
J gene: TRBJ1-5
V gene: TRBV12-3/TRBV12-4

CDR3 protein: CSGLGFSYNEQFF
J gene: TRBJ2-1
V gene: TRBV29-1

CDR3 protein: CSVAGTGEGEQFF
J gene: TRBJ2-1
V gene: TRBV29-1

CDR3 protein: CASRRPSTLGDEQYF
J gene: TRBJ2-7
V gene: TRBV6-5

CDR3 protein: CASSQGTGTYNEQFF
J gene: TRBJ2-1
V gene: TRBV4-3

CDR3 protein: CASSYTAYATQYF
J gene: NA
V gene: TRBV6-2/TRBV6-3

CDR3 protein: CASSQDGHLQTQYF
J gene: TRBJ2-5
V gene: TRBV4-2

CDR3 protein: CASSGDTGSYEQYF
J gene: TRBJ2-7
V gene: TRBV6-5

CDR3 protein: CASSLGGRPQETQYF
J gene: TRBJ2-5
V gene: TRBV11-1

CDR3 protein: CASSLVFWENTEAFF
J gene: TRBJ1-1
V gene: TRBV7-2

CDR3 protein: CASSSGGDYEQYF
J gene: TRBJ2-7
V gene: TRBV7-2

CDR3 protein: CASFDGGSVNQPQHF
J gene: TRBJ1-5
V gene: TRBV6-2/TRBV6-3

CDR3 protein: CASSQELLAGEEQYF
J gene: TRBJ2-5
V gene: TRBV4-2